This TCR beta chain was captured by sequencing in a study of shared clonotypes between healthy human individuals. The wider study: Three plates were used per donor for CD4 naive, three for CD4 memory, two for CD8 naive and one for CD8 memory.

A note on this clone: Within the sample, other DNA sequences also encode this same CDR3.

Under the authors' procedure: ImmunoSEQ supplied junction-only sequences lacking quality scores, so filtering was different. Sequencing was performed with immunoSEQ multiplex PCR; in TCRdb, only in-frame clones are kept and a portion is missing. V and J calls and clone size are copied from that table; D and trimming were computed from the DNA. The sample contains millions of clones, 90% to 95% of which appear only once. V was trimmed by 4 bases and J by 4 bases, leaving 13 bases between them. The germline CDR1 and CDR2 sequences are SNHLY and FYNNEI. There are 14 residues in the CDR3. The chain recombines TRBV2 with TRBJ1-2, with D possibly being TRBD1 (5 bases). This sequence was found in a man younger than 30 in good health. Sequenced input: naive CD4+ T cells sorted from blood. Regarding subset: CD45RA+ positively selected. The CDR3 region has the DNA TGTGCCAGCAGTGTTCAGGGAGCAAGCTATGGCTACACCTTC. Encoded protein: CASSVQGASYGYTF.